The entry that follows covers one TCR beta chain sequence. Its antigen is not identified. The entry originates in a study of T-cell memory formation after mild COVID-19. Points from the study as a whole: Mainly in CM and EM were contracting CD4+ clones; CD8+ were in EMRA. Whether second-wave clones peaking at day 37 were SARS-CoV-2 specific went unconfirmed.

The germline V gene encodes CDR1 SGHRS and CDR2 YFSETQ. The CDR3 has 11 amino acids. V was pared by 2 bases and J by 13 bases, with 12 bases between. Libraries for TCRalpha and TCRbeta carried sample barcodes and unique molecular identifiers via 5'RACE. TCRdb redid the calling of the 5' RACE reads with MiXCR, one entry per CDR3 protein. The data contain hundreds of thousands of distinct CDR3 sequences, more than 15% of them seen just once; the ten biggest clones take up 20% to 25%. Sequenced material: PBMCs or a T cell subset sorted from them (not recorded which). This clonotype originated in a young man who had mild COVID-19 (a few samples of this study predate the infection). Cell type and time point are not known. This chain connects TRBV5-1 to TRBJ1-1, with D maybe TRBD1 (6 bases). For the CDR3, the DNA is TGCGCCAGCAGCTTTGAAGGGGGAAATTTCTTT. It yields the protein CASSFEGGNFF. Drawing the rest from reference TRBV5-1 and TRBJ1-1, the complete variable domain is KAGVTQTPRYLIKTRGQQVTLSCSPISGHRSVSWYQQTPGQGLQFLFEYFSETQRNKGNFPGRFSGRQFSNSRSEMNVSTLELGDSALYLCASSFEGGNFFGQGTRLTVV.